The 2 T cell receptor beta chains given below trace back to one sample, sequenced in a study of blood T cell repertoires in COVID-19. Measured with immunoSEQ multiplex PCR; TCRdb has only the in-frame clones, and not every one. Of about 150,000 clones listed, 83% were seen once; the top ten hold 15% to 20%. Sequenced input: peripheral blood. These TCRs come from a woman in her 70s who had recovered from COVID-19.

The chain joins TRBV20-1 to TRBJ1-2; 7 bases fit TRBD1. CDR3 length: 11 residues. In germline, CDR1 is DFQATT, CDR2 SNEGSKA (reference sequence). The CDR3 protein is CSRGGQYGYTF. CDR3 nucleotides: TGCAGCCGGGGGGGACAGTATGGCTACACCTTC.

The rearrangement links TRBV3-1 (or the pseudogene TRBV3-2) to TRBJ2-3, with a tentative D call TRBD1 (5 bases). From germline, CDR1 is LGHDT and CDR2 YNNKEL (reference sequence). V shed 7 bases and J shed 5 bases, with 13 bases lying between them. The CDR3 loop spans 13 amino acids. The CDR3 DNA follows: TGTGCCAGCACCCCCACAGGATTAGATACGCAGTATTTT. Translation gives CASTPTGLDTQYF.